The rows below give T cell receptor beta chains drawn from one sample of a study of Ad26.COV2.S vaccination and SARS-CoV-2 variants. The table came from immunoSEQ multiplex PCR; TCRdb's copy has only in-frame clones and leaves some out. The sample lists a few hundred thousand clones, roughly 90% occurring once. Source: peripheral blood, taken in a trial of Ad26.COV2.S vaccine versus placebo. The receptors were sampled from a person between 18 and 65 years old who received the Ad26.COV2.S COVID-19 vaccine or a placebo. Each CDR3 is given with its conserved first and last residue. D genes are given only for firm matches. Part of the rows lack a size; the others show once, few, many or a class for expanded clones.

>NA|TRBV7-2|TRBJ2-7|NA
TGTGCCAGCCGCCCCCAGGGTTGGGGCTCCAACTACGAGCAGTACTTC
CASRPQGWGSNYEQYF
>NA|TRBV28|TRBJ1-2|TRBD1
TGTGCCAGCAGTTTTGCCCAATTAGCGGGGACAGGCATGTTGGGCTATGGCTACACCTTC
CASSFAQLAGTGMLGYGYTF
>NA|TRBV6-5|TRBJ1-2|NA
TGTGCCAGCAGTTACGAGGCGAAGAATGGCTACACCTTC
CASSYEAKNGYTF
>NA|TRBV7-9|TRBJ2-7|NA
TGTGCCAGCAGCTTGAGCGACATCTACTACGAGCAGTACTTC
CASSLSDIYYEQYF
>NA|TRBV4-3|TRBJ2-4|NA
TGCGCCAGCAGCCAGGGGGGTCTGCCGGGAGTAGACATTCAGTACTTC
CASSQGGLPGVDIQYF
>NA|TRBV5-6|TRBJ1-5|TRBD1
TGTGCCAGCAGCCGGGACAGGGTCAATCAGCCCCAGCATTTT
CASSRDRVNQPQHF
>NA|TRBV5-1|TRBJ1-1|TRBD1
TGCGCCAGCAGCTTGGCAGGGGGTGGCACTGAAGCTTTCTTT
CASSLAGGGTEAFF
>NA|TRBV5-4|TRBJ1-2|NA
TGTGCCAGCAGCTCGAAAGGGGCCTATGGCTACACCTTC
CASSSKGAYGYTF
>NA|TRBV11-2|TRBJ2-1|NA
TGTGCCAGCAGTACCCGAACAGGGAGTTCCTACAATGAGCAGTTCTTC
CASSTRTGSSYNEQFF
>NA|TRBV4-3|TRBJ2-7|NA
TGCGCCAGCAGCCAAGAAGGGGTGTGGGAGACAGGAGCCTACGAGCAGTACTTC
CASSQEGVWETGAYEQYF
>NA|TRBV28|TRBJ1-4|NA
TGTGCCAGCAGCGGGGCAACTAATGAAAAACTGTTTTTT
CASSGATNEKLFF
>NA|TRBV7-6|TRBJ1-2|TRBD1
TGTGCCAGCAGCTTAGCGCAGGCCCGCGGGGACAGGGGCTATGGCTACACCTTC
CASSLAQARGDRGYGYTF
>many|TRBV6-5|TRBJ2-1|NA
TGTGCCACCGATTTTAGCGGCTTCTCCTACAATGAGCAGTTCTTC
CATDFSGFSYNEQFF
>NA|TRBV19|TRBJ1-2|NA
TGTGCCCAAAACCTCCGGGTGGACTATGGCTACACCTTC
CAQNLRVDYGYTF
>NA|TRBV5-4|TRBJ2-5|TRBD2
TGTGCCAGCAGCTTTAGTAGCGGGGGGCAAGAGACCCAGTACTTC
CASSFSSGGQETQYF
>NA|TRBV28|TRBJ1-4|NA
TGTGCCAGCAGTTTGTTCCCCGGCCCCCCGGTGGATGAAAAACTGTTTTTT
CASSLFPGPPVDEKLFF
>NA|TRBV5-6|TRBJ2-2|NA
TGTGCCAGCAGCTTGGCCTATCATGTGAACACCGGGGAGCTGTTTTTT
CASSLAYHVNTGELFF
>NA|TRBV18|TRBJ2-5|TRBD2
TGTGCCAGCTCACCACCTCCGGGGGGAGAGACCCAGTACTTC
CASSPPPGGETQYF
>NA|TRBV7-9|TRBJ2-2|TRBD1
TGTGCCAGCAGCCCAAAAGGACAGGGGAACACCGGGGAGCTGTTTTTT
CASSPKGQGNTGELFF
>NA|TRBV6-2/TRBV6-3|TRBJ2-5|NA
TGTGCCAGCAGCTCACCGCAGGGTTCAGTAACGGAGACCCAGTACTTC
CASSSPQGSVTETQYF
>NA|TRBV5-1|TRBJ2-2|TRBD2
TGCGCCAGCAGCCTGGAGGGGTCTAGCGGGTACACCGGGGAGCTGTTTTTT
CASSLEGSSGYTGELFF
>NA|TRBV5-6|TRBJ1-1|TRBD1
TGTGCCAGCAGCTTGGACGGACAGGGTGTTGGCACTGAAGCTTTCTTT
CASSLDGQGVGTEAFF
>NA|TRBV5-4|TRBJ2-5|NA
TGTGCCAGCAGCGTGTTCGTGGGGGCTTCACAAGAGACCCAGTACTTC
CASSVFVGASQETQYF
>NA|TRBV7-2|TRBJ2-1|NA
TGTGCCAGCAGCTTAGGGGGGATAAGGAATGAGCAGTTCTTC
CASSLGGIRNEQFF
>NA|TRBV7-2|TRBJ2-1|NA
TGTGCTCACATAGCATTCCCATTTAGCTCCTACAATGAGCAGTTCTTC
CAHIAFPFSSYNEQFF
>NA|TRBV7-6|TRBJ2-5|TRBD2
TGTGCCAGCAGCTGGGCGGGGGGCATCCAAGAGACCCAGTACTTC
CASSWAGGIQETQYF
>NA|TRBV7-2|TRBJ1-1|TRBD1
TGTGCCAGCAGCTTGGCTGCGGGACAGGGCACTGAAGCTTTCTTT
CASSLAAGQGTEAFF
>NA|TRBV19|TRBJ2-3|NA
TGTGCCAGTAGTATCCCCCGACAGGTCCGCAAGTGTTTT
CASSIPRQVRKCF
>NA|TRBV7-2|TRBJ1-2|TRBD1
TGTGCCAGCAGCCCACGGACAGGAGGCTACACCTTC
CASSPRTGGYTF
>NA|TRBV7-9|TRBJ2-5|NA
TGTGCCAGCAGCTTCTTGGGGGTACAAGAGACCCAGTACTTC
CASSFLGVQETQYF
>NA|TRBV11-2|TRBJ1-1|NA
TGTGCCAGCAGCTTAGGGTTCGGGGGCACTGAAGCTTTCTTT
CASSLGFGGTEAFF
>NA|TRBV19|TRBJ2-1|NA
TGTGCCAGTAGTATCAGATGGGACAATGAGCAGTTCTTC
CASSIRWDNEQFF
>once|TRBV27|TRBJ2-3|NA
TGTGCCAGCAGTCAACTAAAATTCCGGGACCGTAGCACAGATACGCAGTATTTT
CASSQLKFRDRSTDTQYF
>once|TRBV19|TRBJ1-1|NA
TGTGCCAGTACCCCGAGGTCGGCTATACGAAGGGAGTACATGAACACTGAAGCTTTCTTT
CASTPRSAIRREYMNTEAFF
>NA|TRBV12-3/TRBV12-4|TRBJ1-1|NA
TGTGCCAGCAGTTTATGGGGTGAAGCTTTCTTT
CASSLWGEAFF
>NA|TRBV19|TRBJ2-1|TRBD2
TGTGCCACTACCACGACTAGCGGGAGCAACTATGAGCAGTTCTTC
CATTTTSGSNYEQFF